This T cell receptor beta chain was found in a study of OX40 agonist ivuxolimab in advanced cancers. Looking at the study overall: Intravenous ivuxolimab was administered to patients every 2 weeks at 0.01 to 10 mg/kg.

Overall study results and limits: Researchers did not determine the expanded peripheral T cells' antigen specificity. CD8+ T cells (on average) carried more expanded clones than CD4+ T cells.

There are 11 residues in the CDR3. In germline, CDR1 is SQVTM, CDR2 ANQGSEA. Trimming removed 7 bases from V and 4 bases from J; junction bases left unmatched: 2. About this clone itself: Its antigen is currently unknown.

Exclusion of a patient followed from autoimmune disease history or systemic immunosuppression. Measured with immunoSEQ multiplex PCR; TCRdb has only the in-frame clones, and not every one. Among tens of thousands of clones listed, approximately 80% were seen once. The rearrangement links TRBV29-1 to TRBJ2-5, with 8 bases fitting TRBD2. The material sequenced was CD4+ or CD8+ T cells sorted from blood, taken in a trial of the OX40 agonist ivuxolimab. The TCR sequence derives from an adult with an advanced solid tumor such as melanoma, head and neck, liver or kidney cancer. The CDR3 DNA is TGCAGCGGACTAGCGATAGAGACCCAGTACTTC. It encodes CSGLAIETQYF.